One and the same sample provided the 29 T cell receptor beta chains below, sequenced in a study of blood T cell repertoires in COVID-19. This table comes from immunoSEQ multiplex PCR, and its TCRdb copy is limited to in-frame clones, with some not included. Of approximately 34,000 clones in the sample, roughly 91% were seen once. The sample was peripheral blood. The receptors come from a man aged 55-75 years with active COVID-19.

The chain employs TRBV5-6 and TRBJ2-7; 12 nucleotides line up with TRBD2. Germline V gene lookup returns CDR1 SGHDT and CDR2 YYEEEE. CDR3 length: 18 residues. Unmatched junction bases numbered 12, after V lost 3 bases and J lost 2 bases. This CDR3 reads CASSSGVIWTSGTYEQYF. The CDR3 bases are TGTGCCAGCAGCTCAGGAGTTATATGGACTAGCGGGACCTACGAGCAGTACTTC.

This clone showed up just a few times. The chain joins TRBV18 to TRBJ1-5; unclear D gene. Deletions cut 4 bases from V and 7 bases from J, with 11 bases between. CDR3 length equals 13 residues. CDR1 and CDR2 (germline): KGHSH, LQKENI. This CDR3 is CASSRRGGQPQHF. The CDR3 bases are TGTGCCAGCTCACGACGCGGCGGCCAGCCCCAGCATTTT.

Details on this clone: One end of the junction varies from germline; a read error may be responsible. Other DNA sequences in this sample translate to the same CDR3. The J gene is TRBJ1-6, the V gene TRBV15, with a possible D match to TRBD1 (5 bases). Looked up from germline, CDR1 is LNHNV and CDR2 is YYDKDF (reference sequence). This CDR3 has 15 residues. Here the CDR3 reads CATSRDPGGDSPLHF. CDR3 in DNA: TGTGCCACCAGCAGAGACCCGGGAGGGGATTCACCTCTCCACTTT.

The CDR3 sequence is CASSSLAGGSSYNEQFF. The CDR3 bases are TGTGCCAGCAGTTCCTTAGCGGGAGGGAGCTCCTACAATGAGCAGTTCTTC. This sequence joins TRBV6-2 or TRBV6-3 and TRBJ2-1; 11 nucleotides agree with TRBD2. CDR1 is MNHEY, CDR2 SVGEGT, per germline. Germline trimming cut 4 bases from V and 0 bases from J; bases unmatched to any gene: 5. The CDR3 extends over 17 amino acids.

The DNA of the CDR3 is TGCGCCAGCAGCTCCCAAGATACGCAGTATTTT. Translation: CASSSQDTQYF. This chain uses TRBV5-1 with TRBJ2-3; no definite D call. The CDR3 spans 11 residues. CDR1 and CDR2 (germline): SGHRS, YFSETQ. Trimming took 3 bases from V and 5 from J, leaving 4 bases between them.

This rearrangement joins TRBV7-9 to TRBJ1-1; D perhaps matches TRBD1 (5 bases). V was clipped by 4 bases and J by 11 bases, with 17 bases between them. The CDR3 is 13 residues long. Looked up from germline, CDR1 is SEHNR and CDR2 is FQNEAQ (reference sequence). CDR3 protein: CASSSTDRGGAFF. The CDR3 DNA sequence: TGTGCCAGCAGCTCTACAGACCGCGGGGGGGCTTTCTTT.

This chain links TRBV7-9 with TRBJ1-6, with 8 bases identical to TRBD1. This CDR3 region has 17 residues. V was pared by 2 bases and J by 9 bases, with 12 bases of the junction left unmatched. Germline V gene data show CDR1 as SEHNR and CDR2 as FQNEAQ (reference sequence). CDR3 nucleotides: TGTGCCAGCAGCTTAACTGACTGGACAGGGCGCAGTTCACCCCTCCACTTT. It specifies CASSLTDWTGRSSPLHF.

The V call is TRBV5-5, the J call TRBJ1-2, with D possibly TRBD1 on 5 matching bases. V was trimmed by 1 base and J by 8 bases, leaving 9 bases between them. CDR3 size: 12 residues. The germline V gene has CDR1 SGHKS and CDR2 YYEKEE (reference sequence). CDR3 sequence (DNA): TGTGCCAGCAGCTTGCAGGGTAGCGGCTACACCTTC. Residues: CASSLQGSGYTF.

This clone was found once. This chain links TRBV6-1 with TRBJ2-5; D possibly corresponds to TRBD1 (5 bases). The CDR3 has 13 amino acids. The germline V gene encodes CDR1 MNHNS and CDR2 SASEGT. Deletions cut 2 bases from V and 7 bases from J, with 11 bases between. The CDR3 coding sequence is TGTGCCAGCAGTGAAAGGGCCCAGGGGACCCAGTACTTC. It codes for CASSERAQGTQYF.

As DNA, the CDR3 is TGTGCCAGCAGCGTAGGACAGGGGGGCACCGGGGAGCTGTTTTTT. Its protein product is CASSVGQGGTGELFF. The chain is built from TRBV9 and TRBJ2-2; 9 nucleotides align to TRBD1. The CDR3 totals 15 residues. The germline V gene encodes CDR1 SGDLS and CDR2 YYNGEE. V was clipped by 0 bases and J by 4 bases; unmatched bases: 1. Full variable domain (missing parts from reference TRBV9 and TRBJ2-2): DSGVTQTPKHLITATGQRVTLRCSPRSGDLSVYWYQQSLDQGLQFLIQYYNGEERAKGNILERFSAQQFPDLHSELNLSSLELGDSALYFCASSVGQGGTGELFFGEGSRLTVL.

The CDR3 nucleotides are TGTGCCTGGAGTGTAAAGGGACATCGGGAAAAACTGTTTTTT. This translates into CAWSVKGHREKLFF. This sequence joins TRBV30 and TRBJ1-4, with TRBD1 as a possible D gene (6 bases). The CDR3 loop spans 14 amino acids. V was pared by 0 bases and J by 8 bases, with 13 bases between. Germline CDR1 and CDR2: GTSNPN and SVGIG (reference sequence).

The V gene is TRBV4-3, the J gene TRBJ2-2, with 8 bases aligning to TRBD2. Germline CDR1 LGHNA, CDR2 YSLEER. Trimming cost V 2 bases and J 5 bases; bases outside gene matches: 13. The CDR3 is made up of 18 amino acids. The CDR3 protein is CASSQSPSGGWGTGELFF. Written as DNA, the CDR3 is TGCGCCAGCAGCCAATCACCGAGCGGGGGTTGGGGGACCGGGGAGCTGTTTTTT.

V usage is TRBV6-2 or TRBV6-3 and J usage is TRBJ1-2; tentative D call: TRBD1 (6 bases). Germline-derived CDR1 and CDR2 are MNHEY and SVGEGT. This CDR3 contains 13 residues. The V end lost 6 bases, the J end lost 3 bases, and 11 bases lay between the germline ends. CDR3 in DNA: TGTGCCAGCAGCCTACAGGGTGACTATGGCTACACCTTC. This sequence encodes CASSLQGDYGYTF.

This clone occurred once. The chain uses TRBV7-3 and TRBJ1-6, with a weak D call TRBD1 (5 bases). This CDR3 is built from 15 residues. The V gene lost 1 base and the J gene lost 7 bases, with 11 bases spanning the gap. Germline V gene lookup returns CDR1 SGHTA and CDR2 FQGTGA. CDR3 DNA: TGTGCCAGCAGCTTAAATGGGGGGAGCAATTCACCCCTCCACTTT. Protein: CASSLNGGSNSPLHF.

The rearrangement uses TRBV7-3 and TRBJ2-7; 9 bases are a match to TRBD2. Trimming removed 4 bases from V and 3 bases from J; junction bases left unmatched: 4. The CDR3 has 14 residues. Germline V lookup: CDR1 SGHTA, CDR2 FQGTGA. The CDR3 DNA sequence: TGTGCCAGCAGCTCTAGCGGGACCGGCTACGAGCAGTACTTC. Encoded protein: CASSSSGTGYEQYF.

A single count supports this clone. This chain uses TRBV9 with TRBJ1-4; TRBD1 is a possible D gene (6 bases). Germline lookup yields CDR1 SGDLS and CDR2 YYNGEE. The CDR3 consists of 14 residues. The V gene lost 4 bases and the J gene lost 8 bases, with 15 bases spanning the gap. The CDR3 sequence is CASSPWGRREKLFF. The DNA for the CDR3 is TGTGCCAGCAGCCCATGGGGGCGGAGGGAAAAACTGTTTTTT.

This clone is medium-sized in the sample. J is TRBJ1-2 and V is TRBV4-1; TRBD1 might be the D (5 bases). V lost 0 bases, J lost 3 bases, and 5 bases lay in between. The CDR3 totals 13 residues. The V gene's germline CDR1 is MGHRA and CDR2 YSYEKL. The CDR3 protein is CASSQEGDYGYTF. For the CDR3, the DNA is TGCGCCAGCAGCCAAGAAGGGGACTATGGCTACACCTTC.

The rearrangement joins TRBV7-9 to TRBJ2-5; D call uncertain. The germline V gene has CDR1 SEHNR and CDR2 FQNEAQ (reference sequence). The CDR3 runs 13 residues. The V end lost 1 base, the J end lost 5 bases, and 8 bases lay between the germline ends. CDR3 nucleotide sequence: TGTGCCAGCAGCTTAGTTCCCATTGAGACCCAGTACTTC. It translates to CASSLVPIETQYF. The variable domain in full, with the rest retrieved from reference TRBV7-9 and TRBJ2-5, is DTGVSQNPRHKITKRGQNVTFRCDPISEHNRLYWYRQTLGQGPEFLTYFQNEAQLEKSRLLSDRFSAERPKGSFSTLEIQRTEQGDSAMYLCASSLVPIETQYFGPGTRLLVL.

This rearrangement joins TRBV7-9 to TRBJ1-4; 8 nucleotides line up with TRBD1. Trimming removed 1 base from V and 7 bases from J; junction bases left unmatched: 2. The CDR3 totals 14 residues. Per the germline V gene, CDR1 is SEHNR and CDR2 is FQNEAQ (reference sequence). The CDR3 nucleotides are TGTGCCAGCAGCTTAGGGACAGGGTTTGAAAAACTGTTTTTT. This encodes CASSLGTGFEKLFF.

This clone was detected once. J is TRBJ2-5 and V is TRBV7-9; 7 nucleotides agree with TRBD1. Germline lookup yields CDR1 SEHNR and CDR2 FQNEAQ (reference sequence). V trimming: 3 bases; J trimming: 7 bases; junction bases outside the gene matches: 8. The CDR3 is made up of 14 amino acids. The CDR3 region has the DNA TGTGCCAGCAGCTTGGGACAGAGAAGAGGGACCCAGTACTTC. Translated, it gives CASSLGQRRGTQYF.

CDR3 in amino acids: CASRDRESRNEQFF. In DNA form, the CDR3 reads TGTGCCAGCAGGGACAGGGAATCTCGCAATGAGCAGTTCTTC. The chain joins TRBV6-5 to TRBJ2-1; 8 bases align to TRBD1. CDR3 size: 14 residues. CDR1 is MNHEY and CDR2 is SVGAGI in the germline V gene. V lost 6 bases, J lost 6 bases, and 7 bases stayed unmatched.

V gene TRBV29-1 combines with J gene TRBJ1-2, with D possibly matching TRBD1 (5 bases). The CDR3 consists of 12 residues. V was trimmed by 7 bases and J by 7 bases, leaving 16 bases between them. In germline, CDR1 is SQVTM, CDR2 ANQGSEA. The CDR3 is CSAIPQGRGYTF. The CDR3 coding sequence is TGCAGCGCAATACCCCAGGGTCGTGGCTACACCTTC.

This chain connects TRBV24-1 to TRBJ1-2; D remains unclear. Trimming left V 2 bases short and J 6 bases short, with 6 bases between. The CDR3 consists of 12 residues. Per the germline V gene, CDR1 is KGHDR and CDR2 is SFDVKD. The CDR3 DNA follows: TGTGCCACCAGTGATTCCACAAATGGCTACACCTTC. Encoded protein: CATSDSTNGYTF.

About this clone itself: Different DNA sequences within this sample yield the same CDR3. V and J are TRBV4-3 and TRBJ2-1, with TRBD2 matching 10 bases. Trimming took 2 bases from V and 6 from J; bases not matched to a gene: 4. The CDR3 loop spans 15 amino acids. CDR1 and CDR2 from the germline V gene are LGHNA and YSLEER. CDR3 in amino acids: CASSQSLAGVNEQFF. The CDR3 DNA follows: TGCGCCAGCAGCCAAAGTCTAGCGGGAGTCAATGAGCAGTTCTTC.

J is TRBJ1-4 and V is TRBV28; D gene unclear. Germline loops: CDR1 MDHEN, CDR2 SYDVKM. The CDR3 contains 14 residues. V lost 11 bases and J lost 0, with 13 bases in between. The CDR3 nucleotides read TGTGCCGGCCGCGGCGGGGCAACTAATGAAAAACTGTTTTTT. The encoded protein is CAGRGGATNEKLFF.

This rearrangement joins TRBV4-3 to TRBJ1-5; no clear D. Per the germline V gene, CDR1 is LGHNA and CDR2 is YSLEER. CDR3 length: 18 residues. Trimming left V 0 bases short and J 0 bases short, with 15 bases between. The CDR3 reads CASSQDPQARDSNQPQHF. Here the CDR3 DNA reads TGCGCCAGCAGCCAAGATCCCCAGGCACGAGATAGCAATCAGCCCCAGCATTTT.

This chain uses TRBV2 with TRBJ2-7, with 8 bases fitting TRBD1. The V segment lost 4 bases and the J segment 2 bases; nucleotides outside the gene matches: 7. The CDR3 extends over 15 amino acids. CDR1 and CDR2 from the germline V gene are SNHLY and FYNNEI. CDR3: CASSALTGAAYEQYF. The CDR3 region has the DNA TGTGCCAGCAGTGCACTGACAGGGGCTGCCTACGAGCAGTACTTC. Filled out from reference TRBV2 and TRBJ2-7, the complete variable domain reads EPEVTQTPSHQVTQMGQEVILRCVPISNHLYFYWYRQILGQKVEFLVSFYNNEISEKSEIFDDQFSVERPDGSNFTLKIRSTKLEDSAMYFCASSALTGAAYEQYFGPGTRLTVT.

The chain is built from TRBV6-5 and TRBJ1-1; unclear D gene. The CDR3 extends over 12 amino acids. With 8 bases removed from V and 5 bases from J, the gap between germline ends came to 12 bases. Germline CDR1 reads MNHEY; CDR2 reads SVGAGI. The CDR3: CASRRGRTEAFF. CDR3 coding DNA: TGTGCCAGCCGGAGAGGCCGGACTGAAGCTTTCTTT.

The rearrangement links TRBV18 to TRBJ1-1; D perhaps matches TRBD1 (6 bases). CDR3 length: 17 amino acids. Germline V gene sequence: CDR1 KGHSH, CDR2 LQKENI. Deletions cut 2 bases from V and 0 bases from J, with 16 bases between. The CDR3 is CASSPSPGAVLNTEAFF. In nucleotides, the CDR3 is TGTGCCAGCTCACCAAGTCCAGGGGCGGTCTTGAACACTGAAGCTTTCTTT.